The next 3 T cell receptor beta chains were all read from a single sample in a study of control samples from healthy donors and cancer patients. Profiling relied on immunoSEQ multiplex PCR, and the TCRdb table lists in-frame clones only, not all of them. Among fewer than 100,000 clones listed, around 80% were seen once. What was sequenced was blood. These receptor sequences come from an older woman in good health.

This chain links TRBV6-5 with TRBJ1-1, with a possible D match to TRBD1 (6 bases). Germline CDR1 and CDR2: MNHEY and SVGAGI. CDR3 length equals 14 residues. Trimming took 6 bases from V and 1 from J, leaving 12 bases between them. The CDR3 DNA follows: TGTGCCAGCAGAACTAGGACAGAGAACACTGAAGCTTTCTTT. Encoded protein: CASRTRTENTEAFF.

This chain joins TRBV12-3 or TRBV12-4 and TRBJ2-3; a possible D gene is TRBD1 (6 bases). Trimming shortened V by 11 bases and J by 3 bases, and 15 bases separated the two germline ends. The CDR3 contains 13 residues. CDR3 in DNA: TGTGCCGGTACAGGGCAGGGGACAGATACGCAGTATTTT. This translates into CAGTGQGTDTQYF.

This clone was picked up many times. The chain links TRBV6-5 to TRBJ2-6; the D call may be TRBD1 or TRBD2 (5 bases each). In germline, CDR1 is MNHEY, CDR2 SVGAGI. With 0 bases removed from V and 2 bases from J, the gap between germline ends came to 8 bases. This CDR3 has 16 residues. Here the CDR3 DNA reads TGTGCCAGCAGTTACTCGTGGGGGACTGGGGCCAACGTCCTGACTTTC. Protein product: CASSYSWGTGANVLTF.